Sequencing of this TCR beta chain was carried out in a study of blood T cell repertoires in COVID-19. Looking at the study overall: The United States, Italy and Spain were the sources of the acute and convalescent COVID-19 samples.

Under the authors' procedure: Amplification of reference gene primers was used by the study to estimate nucleated cell counts. TCRdb keeps only in-frame clones here, not all; method: immunoSEQ multiplex PCR. Clonal size and the V and J genes are those of that table, whereas D and trimming came from the DNA. Among fewer than 250,000 clones listed, over 80% were seen once. Across 24 US areas, participants ranged in age from about 18 to 90 years. A PCR-confirmed or clinician-diagnosed COVID-19 case had contacted exposed participants within 2 weeks of entry. This sequence originates from a man aged 45-60 years who had been exposed to COVID-19. The specimen sequenced was PBMCs or T cells enriched from blood (not recorded which).

The CDR3, as DNA: TGTGCCAGCAGCTACAGTCATGGAGGCTACACCTTC. Protein product: CASSYSHGGYTF. The J gene is TRBJ1-2, the V gene TRBV12-3 or TRBV12-4; D is ambiguous. V lost 6 bases to trimming and J lost 8 bases, with 13 bases between them. The CDR3 runs to 12 residues.